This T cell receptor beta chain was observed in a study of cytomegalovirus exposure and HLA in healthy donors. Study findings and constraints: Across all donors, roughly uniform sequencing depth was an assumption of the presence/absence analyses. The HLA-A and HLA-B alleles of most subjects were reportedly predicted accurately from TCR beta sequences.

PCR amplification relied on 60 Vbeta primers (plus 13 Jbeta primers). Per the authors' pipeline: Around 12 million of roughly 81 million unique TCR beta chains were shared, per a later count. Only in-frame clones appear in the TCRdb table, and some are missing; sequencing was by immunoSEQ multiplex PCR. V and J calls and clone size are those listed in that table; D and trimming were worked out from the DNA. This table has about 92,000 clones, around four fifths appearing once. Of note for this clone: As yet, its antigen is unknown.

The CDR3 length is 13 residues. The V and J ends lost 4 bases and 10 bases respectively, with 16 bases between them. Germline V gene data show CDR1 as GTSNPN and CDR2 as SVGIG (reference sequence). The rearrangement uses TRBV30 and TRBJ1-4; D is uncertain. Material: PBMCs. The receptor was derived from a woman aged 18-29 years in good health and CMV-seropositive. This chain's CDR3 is CAWTRLSFGKLFF. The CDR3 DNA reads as TGTGCCTGGACGCGCCTGTCATTCGGAAAACTGTTTTTT.